The rows below give T cell receptor beta chains drawn from one sample of a study of T cell changes during pregnancy in multiple sclerosis. Method: immunoSEQ multiplex PCR; TCRdb's copy keeps in-frame clones and lacks some. Here the sample spans around 56,000 clones, 75% to 90% being singletons. The sample consisted of CD4+ T cells from peripheral blood mononuclear cells, taken in the third trimester of pregnancy. The receptors stem from a female donor with multiple sclerosis, enrolled in a pregnancy study. The CDR3 runs from the conserved cysteine through the conserved F or W.

v_gene,CDR3aa
TRBV18,CASSPSGGAKEKLFF
TRBV30,CAYNRGRTDTQYF
TRBV30,CAWSVLQRERRDEQFF
TRBV10-3,CAIRAARGGIETQYF
TRBV5-1,CASSPGQYQETQYF
TRBV27,CASSGNPGNMASPLHF
TRBV5-4,CASSLGGIPTYEQYF
TRBV7-8,CASSSGLGGTEAFF
TRBV5-1,CASSLVPTDTQYF
TRBV18,CASSPGQGGYTF
TRBV9,CASSVRSTGELFF
TRBV18,CASSPPRGGSGANVLTF
TRBV7-2,CASSSQGVVDTQYF
TRBV11-2,CASSRGTGIYEQYF
TRBV6-5,CASSAGPSYEQYF
TRBV28,CASRESGTGTFFAHEQYF
TRBV7-9,CASSLGSGGYNEQFF
TRBV7-2,CASRPGQGAGANVLTF
TRBV7-6,CASSLDREQGAYEQYF
TRBV9,CASSVASGQGNTEAFF
TRBV4-2,CASSQETGGNTGELFF
TRBV5-1,CASSREQGSRGNTIYF
TRBV7-3,CASSLHGLAGQNEQFF
TRBV7-9,CASSLGGGGGETQYF
TRBV7-2,CASSLRTSPPGELFF
TRBV7-2,CASSLTPASGGRGDEQFF